This TCR beta chain was identified in a study of lymphopenia after photon versus proton radiotherapy. Study results and limitations: Post-nadir TCR diversity decline inversely tracked overall survival among those who died. Authors raise, but do not show, better survival with proton therapy. Oligoclonal CD8+ Temra expansion after nadir drove photon patients' diversity drop. Relative stability marked proton patients; photon patients lost diversity and naive cells.

This clone was counted once. Its target is unknown. This table comes from immunoSEQ multiplex PCR, and its TCRdb copy is limited to in-frame clones, with some not included. The repertoire holds roughly 61,000 clones, with roughly 87% as singletons. The receptor was derived from a man older than 75 with esophageal cancer. The specimen comprised peripheral blood, sampled from a patient treated with proton-based radiotherapy.

The CDR3: CASSLVRVFGPMNTEAFF. DNA for the CDR3: TGTGCCAGCAGCTTAGTGCGGGTTTTCGGCCCAATGAACACTGAAGCTTTCTTT. The chain recombines TRBV11-2 with TRBJ1-1; D is unresolved. The V gene lost 1 base and the J gene lost 0 bases, with 18 bases spanning the gap. Germline CDR1 reads SGHAT; CDR2 reads FQNNGV. The CDR3 sequence is 18 residues long.